This T cell receptor beta chain was profiled in a study of regulatory T cells in long-lasting Graves disease. Germline V lookup: CDR1 MNHEY, CDR2 SMNVEV (reference sequence). Between the trimmed V and J ends, which lost 7 bases and 0 bases, there was a span of 25 bases. CDR3 length: 19 residues. For TCR beta, libraries came from iRepertoire HTBI primers and Arm-PCR of CDR3 regions. Each CDR3 protein is one row after TCRdb ran MiXCR on the multiplex PCR reads. The sample lists fewer than 500,000 distinct CDR3 sequences, around 15% seen once, with 9.5% to 15% in the top ten. The time point denotes: newly diagnosed GD, antithyroid drugs for less than 3 months. There was RNA extracted from PBMCs, and the TCR library was made from it. With EDTA tubes as the receptacles, about 10 milliliters of peripheral blood were drawn. The same specimen was also included in a second study, on T cells in Graves' hyperthyroidism and ophthalmopathy. That paper adds: Uncontrolled infection, other autoimmune disease, pregnancy or lactation excluded patients. Most thyroid clonotypes expanded above 0.001 were also detected in blood.

The V and J genes are TRBV27 and TRBJ2-1; perhaps TRBD2 as D (7 bases). The starting material was peripheral blood mononuclear cells (PBMCs), obtained at new diagnosis, from a patient treated with antithyroid drugs. The sequence was collected from a man between 40 and 49 years old with Graves disease. DNA of the CDR3: TGTGCCAGCATTTTCACCCCCCCCAGGGGCGGGAGCTCCTACAATGAGCAGTTCTTC. Encoded protein: CASIFTPPRGGSSYNEQFF.